This TCR beta chain comes out of a study of blood T cell repertoires in COVID-19 (TCRdb year 2020). In terms of the full investigation: Collaborator samples came from the United States, Italy and Spain and covered acute and convalescent phases of COVID-19. The material from the prospective study consisted of cDNA or gDNA derived from T cells, B-cell-depleted T cells, or PBMCs. Subjects who had been exposed to COVID-19, were actively infected with it, or had recovered from it provided the deeply sampled blood TCRbeta repertoires that made up the dataset. The repertoires were released in a freely available public database intended as a resource for research on the immune response to SARS-CoV-2. The samples were drawn from two sources: the first 160 participants of the ongoing ImmuneRACE study, and fewer than 1,500 subjects contributed by 6 global collaborators. Nearly every sample came with metadata listing a de-identified subject ID, COVID-19 status, age in years and sex. Where available, HLA class I and class II types were obtained from metadata supplied by the sample provider rather than from assay-based typing. Study-wide conclusions, independent of this receptor: The amount of clinical and demographic metadata varied by source and participant and was provided uncurated.

TCRbeta CDR3 regions were amplified from genomic DNA using the immunoSEQ Assay, a bias-controlled multiplex PCR. The study's own analysis went as follows. Within the assay, amplification of reference gene primers was used to estimate how many nucleated cells each sample contained. Sequence reads were collapsed and filtered to measure the absolute abundance of every unique TCRbeta CDR3 rearrangement. For each sample, productive Simpson clonality was calculated as the square root of Simpson's diversity index over productive rearrangements. The table was pulled from immuneACCESS by TCRdb, which kept in-frame rearrangements only. Such tables lose some clones; where checked, under half of the loss comes from unresolved V genes, and the rest has no known cause. V and J calls and clone size are as listed in that table; D and trimming were resolved from the DNA. For this sample there are about 240,000 clones; roughly nine tenths appear just once. In total, the top ten clones hold around 6.9% of the sample.

Remarks on this clone: This clone's antigen is unknown. It has no much larger one-base neighbor in the sample; base qualities were not kept.

The V and J ends are trimmed by 0 bases and 2 bases, leaving 9 bases between them. According to the germline V gene, CDR1 reads SGDLS and CDR2 reads YYNGEE. Its CDR3 holds 15 amino acids, cysteine through phenylalanine. Of all the DNA, just the CDR3 is kept, 45 bases in frame from base 1. Another Seattle source contributed samples from volunteer blood donors who had recovered from COVID-19. The collaborating institutions used their own protocols to collect whole blood in K2EDTA tubes. For TCRbeta analysis, collaborators shipped samples as frozen whole blood, isolated PBMCs, or DNA extracted from either of those sample types.

Source material: peripheral blood. This sequence originates from a man in his 60s who had recovered from COVID-19. The chain uses TRBV9 and TRBJ2-1, with no confident D gene call. The CDR3 corresponds to CASSVVTQAYNEQFF. The sequenced DNA: TGTGCCAGCAGCGTAGTGACGCAGGCCTACAATGAGCAGTTCTTC.